A single T cell receptor beta chain is shown here with its context. Its target is unknown. These data are taken from a study of shared clonotypes between healthy human individuals. Study-wide results and limits: Tissue TCR repertoires likely differ from these blood-only repertoires. Unshared clonotypes carried lower generation probabilities than those common to all four donors.

In the CD4+ fraction, cells were divided into CD45RA+ naive and CD45RA-negative memory subsets. The authors split each subset's genomic DNA evenly across several immunoSEQ plates. Method: immunoSEQ multiplex PCR; TCRdb's copy keeps in-frame clones and lacks some. Counted here are roughly 2.2 million clones, around 92% occurring once; the ten biggest clones make up around 0.38%. The TCR sequence derives from a man between 18 and 29 years old in good health. Some clones in this sample may be carry-over from other donors' samples. Sequencing was carried out using naive CD4+ T cells from PBMCs. Subset: CD45RA+ positively selected.

The CDR3 loop reads CASSGRDSINYGYTF. DNA of the CDR3: TGTGCCAGCAGTGGAAGGGACAGTATTAACTATGGCTACACCTTC. V is TRBV25-1 and J is TRBJ1-2; 7 bases line up with TRBD1. J lost 1 base, V lost 4 bases, and 6 bases had no gene match. Germline values: CDR1 MGHDK, CDR2 SYGVNS. This CDR3 contains 15 residues.